The 32 T cell receptor beta chains in this list originate from one sample, sequenced in a study of CD8 T cells in ankylosing spondylitis. TCRdb called the 5' RACE reads again in MiXCR, with one record for every CDR3 protein. The profile shows more than 500,000 distinct CDR3 sequences, roughly 5.3% of them singletons. Points from the study as a whole: Seemingly characteristic of ankylosing spondylitis blood was a TCR beta motif consisting of about 8 highly homologous variants.

The antigens for these receptors are not known. Material for sequencing was blood, either unsorted or a sorted T cell fraction (not recorded which). The source of these receptors is a male donor with ankylosing spondylitis.

This clonotype was counted between two and nine times. The rearrangement links TRBV29-1 to TRBJ2-1; D is possibly TRBD2 (6 bases). The CDR3 spans 14 residues. Trimming left V 3 bases short and J 3 bases short, with 12 bases between. Germline V gene sequence: CDR1 SQVTM, CDR2 ANQGSEA. The CDR3 DNA reads as TGCAGCGTTGACAAGCGGGCTAACTACAATGAGCAGTTCTTC. Translated: CSVDKRANYNEQFF.

The V gene is TRBV5-1, the J gene TRBJ2-7; D is uncertain. Germline assignment: CDR1 SGHRS and CDR2 YFSETQ. The ends were cut back, 0 bases at V and 2 bases at J, with 9 bases in the middle. The CDR3 covers 14 residues. The CDR3: CASSLGYAAYEQYF. Written as DNA, the CDR3 is TGCGCCAGCAGCTTGGGATACGCAGCCTACGAGCAGTACTTC.

This clonotype was recorded many times. The chain employs TRBV24-1 and TRBJ2-3, with D possibly matching TRBD1 (6 bases). Looked up from germline, CDR1 is KGHDR and CDR2 is SFDVKD. The CDR3 consists of 13 residues. Trimming removed 8 bases from V and 3 bases from J, with 11 bases in between. The CDR3 DNA is TGTGCCACCACCAACAGGGAAACAGATACGCAGTATTTT. Amino acid sequence: CATTNRETDTQYF.

This clonotype was seen repeatedly, ten times or more. The rearrangement uses TRBV6-5 and TRBJ1-2, with D hard to call. Germline V gene lookup returns CDR1 MNHEY and CDR2 SVGAGI. The V end was cut by 2 bases, the J end by 7 bases, with 14 bases between. This CDR3 has 14 amino acids. CDR3 amino acids: CASSYAARVSGYTF. The CDR3 region has the DNA TGTGCCAGCAGTTACGCGGCCCGAGTGTCTGGCTACACCTTC.

This clonotype came up many times. The chain carries TRBV5-1 and TRBJ1-5, with 9 bases that match TRBD1. V trimming: 4 bases; J trimming: 6 bases; junction bases outside the gene matches: 8. CDR1 is SGHRS, CDR2 YFSETQ, per germline. The CDR3 totals 15 residues. The CDR3 region has the DNA TGCGCCAGCAGCCTGGACGGGACAGGGTTTCAGCCCCAGCATTTT. It encodes CASSLDGTGFQPQHF.

This clonotype came up many times. The genes are TRBV20-1 and TRBJ1-2; TRBD1 is a possible D gene (5 bases). The germline V gene has CDR1 DFQATT and CDR2 SNEGSKA (reference sequence). Trimming stripped 6 bases from V and 0 bases from J, with 20 bases between. This CDR3 comprises 16 residues. CDR3 loop: CSAVEATGDPNYGYTF. The CDR3 DNA follows: TGCAGTGCCGTCGAAGCTACAGGAGATCCTAACTATGGCTACACCTTC.

In this sample, this clonotype turned up many times. J is TRBJ1-4 and V is TRBV20-1, with unresolved D. The germline gives CDR1 DFQATT, CDR2 SNEGSKA (reference sequence). V gave up 4 bases and J gave up 7 bases, with 13 bases separating them. CDR3 size: 13 residues. CDR3 sequence (DNA): TGCAGTGCTAAAAAGCAGTATCCTGAAAAACTGTTTTTT. Amino acid sequence: CSAKKQYPEKLFF.

This clonotype was seen repeatedly, ten times or more. V and J are TRBV12-3 or TRBV12-4 and TRBJ1-2, with 8 positions matching TRBD1. V was pared by 7 bases and J by 2 bases, with 6 bases of the junction left unmatched. The length of the CDR3 is 14 residues. Written as DNA, the CDR3 is TGTGCCAGCACCCGCACAGGGGGGAACTATGGCTACACCTTC. It encodes CASTRTGGNYGYTF.

This clonotype was seen only a few times. The chain is built from TRBV12-3 or TRBV12-4 and TRBJ2-1, with 9 bases lining up with TRBD1. Germline trimming cut 7 bases from V and 9 bases from J; bases unmatched to any gene: 13. CDR3 length equals 15 residues. CDR3 DNA: TGTGCCAGCAACTCTCGACAGGGGGTCGAGGGTGAGCAGTTCTTC. Amino acids: CASNSRQGVEGEQFF.

This clonotype was detected only a few times. V is TRBV10-3 and J is TRBJ2-1; 14 nucleotides agree with TRBD2. Germline V gives CDR1 ENHRY, CDR2 SYGVKD. CDR3 size: 18 residues. The V gene end was trimmed by 2 bases and the J gene end by 6 bases; junction bases not matched to a gene: 9. CDR3 residues: CAISETPGLAGALNEQFF. The DNA for the CDR3 is TGTGCCATCAGTGAGACCCCGGGACTAGCGGGGGCCCTCAATGAGCAGTTCTTC.

J is TRBJ1-2 and V is TRBV19; TRBD1 is a possible D gene (5 bases). The CDR3 runs 14 residues. Between the trimmed V and J ends, which lost 6 bases and 4 bases, there was a span of 15 bases. Per the germline V gene, CDR1 is LNHDA and CDR2 is SQIVND (reference sequence). CDR3 nucleotide sequence: TGTGCCAGTAGGGGACCGCACCTGATCTATGGCTACACCTTC. Its protein product is CASRGPHLIYGYTF.

The chain uses TRBV7-2 and TRBJ2-5; the D gene is possibly TRBD2 (6 bases). The CDR3 contains 14 residues. CDR1 is SGHTA, CDR2 FQGNSA, per germline. V was cut by 4 bases and J by 4 bases, with 13 bases left in between. The CDR3 here is CASSSRSGVETQYF. The CDR3 DNA sequence: TGTGCCAGCAGCTCCAGGTCGGGGGTAGAGACCCAGTACTTC.

This clonotype was counted ten times or more. CDR3 amino acids: CSARGGTGTKNTEAFF. Written as DNA, the CDR3 is TGCAGTGCTAGAGGGGGGACAGGTACCAAGAACACTGAAGCTTTCTTT. This chain uses TRBV20-1 with TRBJ1-1, with 8 bases matching TRBD1. Losses at the gene ends were 1 base for V and 1 base for J; bases not matched to a gene: 8. The length of the CDR3 is 16 residues. Per the germline V gene, CDR1 is DFQATT and CDR2 is SNEGSKA (reference sequence).

The sample holds many counts of this clonotype. The V gene is TRBV12-3 or TRBV12-4, the J gene TRBJ2-3; 13 nucleotides match TRBD2. After removal of 5 bases from V and 5 bases from J, the junction contained 7 bases not matched to a gene. The CDR3 loop spans 16 amino acids. CDR3 protein: CASSRRLAGGIDTQYF. The DNA for the CDR3 is TGTGCCAGCAGTCGGCGACTAGCGGGAGGTATAGATACGCAGTATTTT.

This clonotype was counted many times. This sequence joins TRBV29-1 and TRBJ1-5; D remains unclear. Trimming took off 6 bases at V and 5 bases at J, with 17 bases between the two ends. Looked up from germline, CDR1 is SQVTM and CDR2 is ANQGSEA. The CDR3 spans 14 residues. CDR3: CSVKSLGPHQPQHF. DNA for the CDR3: TGCAGCGTCAAGAGTTTGGGTCCCCATCAGCCCCAGCATTTT.

This clonotype was observed a handful of times. The genes are TRBV4-3 and TRBJ1-3; D not resolved. The CDR3 is made up of 18 amino acids. V was pared by 1 base and J by 2 bases, with 18 bases between. From germline, CDR1 is LGHNA and CDR2 YSLEER. CDR3 loop: CASSQVGGDITTGNTIYF. CDR3 coding DNA: TGCGCCAGCAGCCAAGTTGGCGGAGACATTACTACTGGAAACACCATATATTTT.

This clonotype showed up many times. The genes are TRBV7-2 and TRBJ2-7; 7 bases fit TRBD1. Trimming took 5 bases from V and 6 from J; bases not matched to a gene: 7. Germline CDR1 is SGHTA and CDR2 is FQGNSA. The CDR3 contains 13 residues. The CDR3 DNA is TGTGCCAGCAGCCGACAGGGAATGGGCGAGCAGTACTTC. Its translation: CASSRQGMGEQYF.

Many counts were recorded for this clonotype. The chain recombines TRBV6-1 with TRBJ1-6; D is perhaps TRBD1 (5 bases). CDR1 MNHNS and CDR2 SASEGT come from the germline V gene. V was pared by 7 bases and J by 7 bases, with 20 bases between. The CDR3 loop spans 16 amino acids. DNA of the CDR3: TGTGCCAGCAATCCCGAGCCGAGTCGGGGGAATTCACCCCTCCACTTT. It yields the protein CASNPEPSRGNSPLHF.

This clonotype was seen many times. The gene calls are TRBV19 and TRBJ2-7; no clear D gene. V was clipped by 4 bases and J by 1 base, with 8 bases between them. In germline, CDR1 is LNHDA, CDR2 SQIVND (reference sequence). The CDR3 runs 13 residues. In DNA, the CDR3 is TGTGCCAGTAGTAGTCTAAATTCCTACGAGCAGTACTTC. Protein: CASSSLNSYEQYF.

This clonotype was recorded many times. The chain recombines TRBV7-8 with TRBJ2-1; TRBD2 might be the D (6 bases). The germline V gene has CDR1 SGHVS and CDR2 FQNEAQ. Deletions cut 5 bases from V and 3 bases from J, with 17 bases between. The CDR3 contains 16 residues. As DNA, the CDR3 is TGTGCCAGCAGCCCTATGGGCGGAGGGAGCTACAATGAGCAGTTCTTC. This sequence encodes CASSPMGGGSYNEQFF.

This clonotype is judged large. The chain joins TRBV10-1 to TRBJ1-4; D might be TRBD1 (6 bases). Trimming left V 8 bases short and J 9 bases short, with 16 bases between. Germline-derived CDR1 and CDR2 are WNHNN and SYGVQD (reference sequence). The CDR3 extends over 13 amino acids. CDR3 DNA: TGCGCCAGCCGCGTAAAGGGGGTACAAAAACTGTTTTTT. This encodes CASRVKGVQKLFF.

Many counts were recorded for this clonotype. This chain uses TRBV7-2 with TRBJ2-4, with D tentatively TRBD1 (6 bases). The CDR3 length is 14 residues. Trimming shortened V by 3 bases and J by 7 bases, and 13 bases separated the two germline ends. CDR1 and CDR2 from the germline V gene are SGHTA and FQGNSA. CDR3 protein: CASSFRGQSNIQYF. The CDR3 DNA is TGTGCCAGCAGCTTCAGGGGCCAATCTAACATTCAGTACTTC. The full variable domain, in which reference TRBV7-2 and TRBJ2-4 provide the parts outside the CDR3, is GAGVSQSPSNKVTEKGKDVELRCDPISGHTALYWYRQSLGQGLEFLIYFQGNSAPDKSGLPSDRFSAERTGGSVSTLTIQRTQQEDSAVYLCASSFRGQSNIQYFGAGTRLSVL.

The chain has TRBV7-3 and TRBJ1-6; 8 bases fit TRBD1. The CDR3 contains 15 residues. V dropped 2 bases and J dropped 8; count of bases not matched to a gene: 5. Germline assignment: CDR1 SGHTA and CDR2 FQGTGA. The CDR3 DNA is TGTGCCAGCAGCTTACCGGGACAGGTGCATTCACCCCTCCACTTT. Translation gives CASSLPGQVHSPLHF.

This clonotype was observed many times. This rearrangement joins TRBV12-3 or TRBV12-4 to TRBJ2-7; D might be TRBD1 or TRBD2, each matching 5 bases. V was clipped by 2 bases and J by 5 bases, with 13 bases between them. The CDR3 extends over 14 amino acids. In DNA form, the CDR3 reads TGTGCCAGCAGTTTAAGAGGGGAAATCAACGAGCAGTACTTC. It yields the protein CASSLRGEINEQYF.

The J gene is TRBJ2-7, the V gene TRBV2, with TRBD2 matching 7 bases. The CDR3 sequence is 13 residues long. Germline CDR1 is SNHLY and CDR2 is FYNNEI. Trimming took 5 bases from V and 11 from J; bases not matched to a gene: 12. The CDR3 DNA follows: TGTGCCAGCAGTCTACAAGCGGGGTTTGAGGAGTACTTC. This sequence encodes CASSLQAGFEEYF.

There are many counts of this clonotype. The chain carries TRBV6-5 and TRBJ2-2; 9 nucleotides match TRBD2. Germline lookup yields CDR1 MNHEY and CDR2 SVGAGI. This CDR3 is 19 amino acids long. V lost 0 bases to trimming and J lost 5 bases; unmatched junction nucleotides: 13. The CDR3 coding sequence is TGTGCCAGCAGTTACTCCGCTGGTGGTAGCGGGAGAAATACCGGGGAGCTGTTTTTT. It translates to CASSYSAGGSGRNTGELFF.

The sample holds many counts of this clonotype. This chain links TRBV6-2 or TRBV6-3 with TRBJ1-6; D is unclear. Trimming removed 3 bases from V and 3 bases from J, with 9 bases in between. The CDR3 extends over 15 amino acids. Germline values: CDR1 MNHEY, CDR2 SVGEGT. The CDR3 sequence: CASSYGPIYNSPLHF. DNA for the CDR3: TGTGCCAGCAGTTATGGACCGATCTATAATTCACCCCTCCACTTT.

This clonotype appeared many times. The V call is TRBV7-2, the J call TRBJ1-1; D gene ambiguous. Trimming left V 3 bases short and J 5 bases short, with 16 bases between. The CDR3 sequence is 15 residues long. Germline V gives CDR1 SGHTA, CDR2 FQGNSA. The DNA for the CDR3 is TGTGCCAGCAGCTTTTTATTGGGTGGAGGGACTGAAGCTTTCTTT. Translated: CASSFLLGGGTEAFF.

At least ten counts were recorded for this clonotype. Here the CDR3 reads CASSYFGRVNTEAFF. Written as DNA, the CDR3 is TGTGCCAGCAGTTACTTTGGCAGGGTGAACACTGAAGCTTTCTTT. This chain connects TRBV6-5 to TRBJ1-1; D is possibly TRBD1 (5 bases). CDR1 and CDR2 (germline): MNHEY, SVGAGI. This CDR3 spans 15 amino acids. With 1 base removed from V and 0 bases from J, the gap between germline ends came to 9 bases.

This clonotype was picked up many times. The chain has TRBV20-1 and TRBJ2-5, with TRBD2 matching over 10 bases. V lost 5 bases to trimming and J lost 2 bases; unmatched junction nucleotides: 2. The V gene's germline CDR1 is DFQATT and CDR2 SNEGSKA (reference sequence). The CDR3 is made up of 13 amino acids. CDR3 bases: TGCAGTGCTCCGGGACTAGCGCAAGAGACCCAGTACTTC. It specifies CSAPGLAQETQYF.

The CDR3 loop reads CASSLGLGQKNTGELFF. The CDR3 coding sequence is TGCGCCAGCAGCTTGGGCCTAGGACAGAAAAACACCGGGGAGCTGTTTTTT. The V call is TRBV5-1, the J call TRBJ2-2; a weak D match, TRBD1 (6 bases). The CDR3 is 17 amino acids. Germline lookup yields CDR1 SGHRS and CDR2 YFSETQ. Deletions cut 0 bases from V and 2 bases from J, with 14 bases between.

Regarding this clonotype: A read error may be the cause here, since a much bigger clone is one base away. The J gene is TRBJ1-2, the V gene TRBV28; 8 bases are shared with TRBD1. J gave up 4 bases and V 5 bases, and 6 bases lay outside the gene matches. Germline-derived CDR1 and CDR2 are MDHEN and SYDVKM. The CDR3 length is 14 residues. CDR3 nucleotides: TGTGCCAGCAGTGTGACAGGGGACGGCTATGGCTACACCTTC. It encodes CASSVTGDGYGYTF.